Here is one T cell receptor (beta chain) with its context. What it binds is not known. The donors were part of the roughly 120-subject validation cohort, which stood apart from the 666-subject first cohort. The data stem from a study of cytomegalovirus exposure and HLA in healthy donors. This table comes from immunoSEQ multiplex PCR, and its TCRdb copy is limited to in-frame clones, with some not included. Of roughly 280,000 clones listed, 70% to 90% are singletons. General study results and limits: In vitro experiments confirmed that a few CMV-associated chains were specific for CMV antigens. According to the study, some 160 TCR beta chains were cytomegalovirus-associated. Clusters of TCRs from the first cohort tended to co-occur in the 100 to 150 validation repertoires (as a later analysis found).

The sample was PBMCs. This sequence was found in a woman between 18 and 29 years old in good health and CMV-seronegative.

DNA of the CDR3: TGCAGCGTTGAAGAGGACAGCCTGAACACTGAAGCTTTCTTT. Residues: CSVEEDSLNTEAFF. V usage is TRBV29-1 and J usage is TRBJ1-1, with D possibly matching TRBD1 (6 bases). Germline loops: CDR1 SQVTM, CDR2 ANQGSEA. This CDR3 comprises 14 residues. The V end lost 0 bases, the J end lost 0 bases, and 8 bases lay between the germline ends.